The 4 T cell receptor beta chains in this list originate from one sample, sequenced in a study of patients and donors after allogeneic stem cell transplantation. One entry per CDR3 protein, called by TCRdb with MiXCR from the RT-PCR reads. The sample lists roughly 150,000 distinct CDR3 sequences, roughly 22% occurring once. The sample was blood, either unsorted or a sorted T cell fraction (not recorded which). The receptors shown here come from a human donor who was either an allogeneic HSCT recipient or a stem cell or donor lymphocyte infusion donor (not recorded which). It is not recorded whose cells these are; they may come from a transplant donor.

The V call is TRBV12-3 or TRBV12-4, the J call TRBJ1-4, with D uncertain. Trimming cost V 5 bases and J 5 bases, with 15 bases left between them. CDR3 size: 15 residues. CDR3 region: CASSQLGVKNEKLFF. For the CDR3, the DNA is TGTGCCAGCAGTCAGTTAGGTGTCAAGAATGAAAAACTGTTTTTT.

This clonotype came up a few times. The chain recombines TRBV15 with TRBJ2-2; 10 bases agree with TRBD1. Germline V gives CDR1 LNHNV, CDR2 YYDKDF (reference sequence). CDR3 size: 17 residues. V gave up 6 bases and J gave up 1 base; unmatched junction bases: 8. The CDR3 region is CATRGDRDRGNTGELFF. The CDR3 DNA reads TGTGCCACCAGAGGAGACCGGGACAGGGGGAACACCGGGGAGCTGTTTTTT.

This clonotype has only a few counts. The CDR3: CATSRGIQDVNNEQFF. The CDR3 coding sequence is TGTGCCACCAGCAGAGGGATACAGGATGTCAACAATGAGCAGTTCTTC. The V gene is TRBV15, the J gene TRBJ2-1; TRBD1 is a possible D gene (5 bases). The CDR3 totals 16 residues. Trimming shortened V by 1 base and J by 5 bases, and 15 bases separated the two germline ends. The V gene's germline CDR1 is LNHNV and CDR2 YYDKDF (reference sequence).

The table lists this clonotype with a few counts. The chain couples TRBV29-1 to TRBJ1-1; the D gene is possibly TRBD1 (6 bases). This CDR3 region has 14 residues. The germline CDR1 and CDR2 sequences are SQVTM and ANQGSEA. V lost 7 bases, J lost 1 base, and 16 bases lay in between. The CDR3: CSGGGQAQNTEAFF. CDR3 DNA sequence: TGCAGCGGAGGGGGACAAGCCCAGAACACTGAAGCTTTCTTT.